Sequencing of this TCR beta chain was carried out in a study of neurological immune-mediated disorders. The germline V gene has CDR1 SGHRS and CDR2 YFSETQ. With V trimmed by 5 bases and J by 1 base, 2 bases remained unmatched. The CDR3 has 13 residues. This clonotype has a count of ten or more. The antigen is not known. Specified time point: longitudinal time-point 3. A total of 2 million PBMCs stored at -80 degrees C provided the unsorted libraries. 5'RACE employing 10-nucleotide random UMIs yielded the cDNA. In TCRdb, the 5' RACE reads were re-called with MiXCR into one record per CDR3 protein. The table has roughly 48,000 distinct CDR3 sequences, 10% to 15% seen once. Study-wide results and limits: CDR3 amino acid sequences found in expanded clones were never shared across subjects, suggesting private repertoires in all groups.

Input material: PBMCs. The sequence was obtained from a male donor with HTLV-1-associated myelopathy (HAM/TSP). The chain is built from TRBV5-1 and TRBJ2-5; 7 positions match TRBD1. The CDR3 coding sequence is TGCGCCAGCAGTCGGGACAGCCAAGAGACCCAGTACTTC. Amino acids: CASSRDSQETQYF.